This is a list of T cell receptor beta chains from one sample in a study of blood T cells in healthy people across ages. TCRdb re-analysed the 5' RACE reads in MiXCR, keeping a single row per CDR3 protein. The sample includes around 800,000 distinct CDR3 sequences, 50% to 65% of them seen just once. Sequenced input: blood. Source of these receptors: an elderly man in good health. Both conserved end residues are part of each CDR3. D genes are given only for firm matches. Rows may omit the clone size; those that give it use once, few, many or a size class.

v_call	clone_size	d_call	j_call	cdr3_nt	cdr3_aa
TRBV7-9	NA	NA	TRBJ1-2	TGTGCCAGCAGCTCGTACCGAGGGCGTTCTAATGGCTACACCTTC	CASSSYRGRSNGYTF
TRBV7-3	few	NA	TRBJ1-1	TGTGCCAGCAGCCCGATGGGGGGCACTGAAGCTTTCTTT	CASSPMGGTEAFF
TRBV7-2	NA	TRBD2	TRBJ2-3	TGTGCCAGCGGTAGCGGGAGCCATGGCGATACGCAGTATTTT	CASGSGSHGDTQYF
TRBV20-1	NA	NA	TRBJ2-1	TGCAGTGCAAGCGGGACAGTGATTGGGTCAGATGAGCAGTTCTTC	CSASGTVIGSDEQFF
TRBV4-1	NA	TRBD2	TRBJ2-7	TGCGCCAGCAGCCAAGCATTCCTAGCGGGAGGACTCTACAATGAGCAGTACTTC	CASSQAFLAGGLYNEQYF
TRBV24-1	NA	TRBD1	TRBJ2-1	TGTGCCACCAGTGGAGACAGTACCCGGGACAGGGGTGGGAATGAGCAGTTCTTC	CATSGDSTRDRGGNEQFF
TRBV7-8	NA	NA	TRBJ2-3	TGTGCCAGCAGCGCGAACGAGGGGGATACGCAGTATTTT	CASSANEGDTQYF
TRBV2	NA	TRBD1	TRBJ1-2	TGTGCCAGCACCGACGGAAGAGGGGGACAGGGGAGATATGGCTACACCTTC	CASTDGRGGQGRYGYTF
TRBV5-1	once	NA	TRBJ2-5	TGCGCCAGCAGCCCGGTCAGTGGAGGGGGCGTCTACAATGAGCAGTACTTC	CASSPVSGGGVYNEQYF
TRBV7-8	few	NA	TRBJ2-7	TGTGCCAGCAGCCGTACGGACAGTAACTACGAGCAGTACTTC	CASSRTDSNYEQYF
TRBV7-3	NA	TRBD1	TRBJ1-6	TGTGCCAGCAGTCTACTCCAGGGGGGAGACTCACCCCTCCACTTT	CASSLLQGGDSPLHF
TRBV12-3/TRBV12-4	NA	TRBD2	TRBJ2-7	TGTGCCAGCAGTCCGGGACTAGCGTTATCCTACGAGCAGTACTTC	CASSPGLALSYEQYF
TRBV11-1	few	NA	TRBJ1-2	TGTGCCAGCAGCTCCCGGGACACACGGGAGGGCTACACCTTC	CASSSRDTREGYTF
TRBV29-1	few	NA	TRBJ1-1	TGCAGCGTTACCCGGCAGGGTCCCACTGAAGCTTTCTTT	CSVTRQGPTEAFF
TRBV29-1	NA	TRBD1	TRBJ2-7	TGCAGCGTACGGACAGGGGGCGTCTACGAGCAGTACTTC	CSVRTGGVYEQYF
TRBV29-1	NA	TRBD1	TRBJ2-7	TGCAGCGTTGGAATACAGGGGTTGCAAAGTGGCTACGAGCAGCACTTC	CSVGIQGLQSGYEQHF
TRBV4-1	few	TRBD2	TRBJ2-3	TGCGCCAGCAGCCAACCCGGGACTAGCGGGTTTCACAGATACGCGTATTTT	CASSQPGTSGFHRYAYF
TRBV28	few	NA	TRBJ1-1	TGTGCCGTTAGGTCGGGGTTGGGCACTGAAGCTTTCTTT	CAVRSGLGTEAFF
TRBV12-3/TRBV12-4	NA	NA	TRBJ2-7	TGTGCCAGCACCCATCGGACATACGGCTCCTACAATGAGCAGTACTTC	CASTHRTYGSYNEQYF
TRBV11-2	NA	NA	TRBJ1-4	TGTGCCAGCAGCTTAGAATTGGGAAATGAAAAACTGTTTTTT	CASSLELGNEKLFF
TRBV27	NA	TRBD2	TRBJ2-1	TGTGCCAGCGTGTCGACTAGCAAGTCCTACAATGAGCAGTTCTTC	CASVSTSKSYNEQFF
TRBV12-3/TRBV12-4	few	NA	TRBJ2-7	TGTGCCAGCAGCCCCACAGGTGTCCACGAGCAGTACTTC	CASSPTGVHEQYF
TRBV25-1	NA	NA	TRBJ1-2	TGTGCCAGCAGTGACGGTAATGGCTACACCTTC	CASSDGNGYTF